The 22 T cell receptor beta chains reported below all come from one sample, sequenced in a study of CD8+ T cells in alopecia areata. Extracted RNA was reverse transcribed into cDNA, the sequencing template. Data came from immunoSEQ multiplex PCR; TCRdb stores just in-frame clones and leaves some out. This table holds roughly 210,000 clones, approximately 40% found once. Indicated treatment: oral pan-JAK inhibitor, 5-10 mg twice daily. Sequencing used CD4+ T cells sorted from blood, obtained around week 36, from a patient treated with tofacitinib. The receptors originated from a human donor with alopecia areata.

The genes are TRBV4-1 and TRBJ2-7, with 12 bases matching TRBD2. The CDR3 sequence is 20 residues long. Germline V gene data show CDR1 as MGHRA and CDR2 as YSYEKL. Unmatched junction bases numbered 16, after V lost 0 bases and J lost 4 bases. In DNA, the CDR3 is TGCGCCAGCAGCCAAGATCTGGGACTAGCGGGCCACGAACGTCGGTACGAGCAGTACTTC. Its translation is CASSQDLGLAGHERRYEQYF.

V and J are TRBV6-5 and TRBJ1-2; D gene unclear. V lost 4 bases and J lost 2, with 8 bases in between. Germline V CDR1 and CDR2: MNHEY, SVGAGI. This CDR3 has 13 amino acids. The CDR3 sequence: CASSSVGNYGYTF. The CDR3 nucleotides read TGTGCCAGCAGTTCCGTAGGGAACTATGGCTACACCTTC.

The chain uses TRBV4-2 and TRBJ2-1; D is uncertain. This CDR3 comprises 17 residues. Trimming removed 0 bases at V and 9 bases at J, with 21 bases between. Germline values: CDR1 LGHNA, CDR2 YNFKEQ. CDR3 sequence reads: CASSQDLKGTSDGEQFF. In DNA, the CDR3 is TGTGCCAGCAGCCAAGATCTTAAGGGCACGAGCGATGGTGAGCAGTTCTTC.

This clone has just a few counts. The rearrangement uses TRBV6-6 and TRBJ2-7; TRBD1 agrees at 8 bases. The V and J ends lost 6 bases and 0 bases, in that order; junction bases with no gene match: 7. The CDR3 runs to 15 residues. Germline loops: CDR1 MNHNY, CDR2 SVGAGI (reference sequence). This CDR3 reads CASRKGQANSYEQYF. The CDR3 nucleotides are TGTGCCAGCAGGAAGGGACAGGCCAACTCCTACGAGCAGTACTTC.

The chain recombines TRBV30 with TRBJ1-4; D uncertain. The CDR3 contains 14 residues. Trimming left V 0 bases short and J 4 bases short, with 9 bases between. In germline, CDR1 is GTSNPN, CDR2 SVGIG (reference sequence). CDR3 sequence: CAWSVRQINEKLFF. The CDR3 nucleotides read TGTGCCTGGAGTGTACGCCAGATTAATGAAAAACTGTTTTTT. Full variable domain (rest looked up from reference TRBV30 and TRBJ1-4): SQTIHQWPATLVQPVGSPLSLECTVEGTSNPNLYWYRQAAGRGLQLLFYSVGIGQISSEVPQNLSASRPQDRQFILSSKKLLLSDSGFYLCAWSVRQINEKLFFGSGTQLSVL.

The chain employs TRBV20-1 and TRBJ2-1; D gene ambiguous. The CDR3 runs to 11 residues. Trimming removed 6 bases at V and 4 bases at J, with 7 bases between. Germline CDR1 DFQATT, CDR2 SNEGSKA (reference sequence). Here the CDR3 DNA reads TGCAGTGCGCCTACATACAATGAGCAGTTCTTC. This gives the protein CSAPTYNEQFF.

The chain has TRBV25-1 and TRBJ2-7; D is possibly TRBD1 or TRBD2 (5 bases each). Per germline, CDR1 MGHDK and CDR2 SYGVNS. CDR3 length: 13 amino acids. The germline V and J ends were trimmed by 2 bases and 7 bases, with 12 bases remaining between them. DNA for the CDR3: TGTGCCAGCAGTGAAATGAGGGGTGGAGAGCAGTACTTC. Translating it yields CASSEMRGGEQYF.

The chain couples TRBV18 to TRBJ1-1; 9 positions match TRBD1. This CDR3 spans 15 amino acids. The V and J ends lost 5 bases and 4 bases, in that order; junction bases with no gene match: 8. Germline V gives CDR1 KGHSH, CDR2 LQKENI. The CDR3 coding sequence is TGTGCCAGCTCAGGACAGGGGTCAATGGCCACTGAAGCTTTCTTT. This codes for CASSGQGSMATEAFF.

The chain is built from TRBV7-3 and TRBJ2-3; D is possibly TRBD1 or TRBD2 (5 bases each). The CDR3 has 16 amino acids. Germline V lookup: CDR1 SGHTA, CDR2 FQGTGA. V dropped 5 bases and J dropped 0 bases, with 15 bases sitting between them. The CDR3 bases are TGTGCCAGCAGCCCCGATCGGGGACGTAGCACAGATACGCAGTATTTT. Protein product: CASSPDRGRSTDTQYF.

This chain connects TRBV5-1 to TRBJ2-3; no definite D call. This CDR3 has 15 residues. CDR1 SGHRS and CDR2 YFSETQ come from the germline V gene. V was clipped by 0 bases and J by 4 bases, with 12 bases between them. The CDR3 bases are TGCGCCAGCAGCTTGGCCCCGCTCCCGGCAGATACGCAGTATTTT. Amino acid sequence: CASSLAPLPADTQYF. Using reference TRBV5-1 and TRBJ2-3 for the parts outside the CDR3, the full variable domain is KAGVTQTPRYLIKTRGQQVTLSCSPISGHRSVSWYQQTPGQGLQFLFEYFSETQRNKGNFPGRFSGRQFSNSRSEMNVSTLELGDSALYLCASSLAPLPADTQYFGPGTRLTVL.

This clone was picked up many times. This chain joins TRBV5-1 and TRBJ1-1; the D gene is possibly TRBD1 (5 bases). Trimming took 2 bases from V and 0 from J, leaving 8 bases between them. Germline V gene data show CDR1 as SGHRS and CDR2 as YFSETQ. CDR3 size: 14 residues. The CDR3 nucleotides are TGCGCCAGCAGCTTCGGGGGGATGAACACTGAAGCTTTCTTT. It encodes CASSFGGMNTEAFF.

This chain uses TRBV27 with TRBJ2-7; maybe TRBD1 (5 bases). The V gene lost 6 bases and the J gene lost 0 bases, with 15 bases spanning the gap. Germline values: CDR1 MNHEY, CDR2 SMNVEV (reference sequence). CDR3 length: 15 residues. CDR3 amino acids: CASSQGIGDSYEQYF. The CDR3 DNA reads as TGTGCCAGCAGCCAGGGAATTGGGGACTCCTACGAGCAGTACTTC.

The chain couples TRBV6-5 to TRBJ1-2, with 7 nucleotides matching TRBD1. Per germline, CDR1 MNHEY and CDR2 SVGAGI. J lost 8 bases, V lost 10 bases, and 7 bases had no gene match. This CDR3 spans 11 amino acids. The CDR3 nucleotides read TGTGCCACGACAGGGAGGGGCGGCTACACCTTC. Residues: CATTGRGGYTF.

This clone was observed a handful of times. The rearrangement joins TRBV4-1 to TRBJ2-5; tentatively, D is TRBD1 or TRBD2 (5 bases each). Germline loops: CDR1 MGHRA, CDR2 YSYEKL. V was shortened by 3 bases and J by 4 bases, with 12 bases between the two germline ends. The CDR3 loop spans 14 amino acids. The CDR3 is CASSQGEGRETQYF. The CDR3 nucleotides are TGCGCCAGCAGCCAGGGGGAAGGAAGAGAGACCCAGTACTTC.

This clone was picked up a small number of times. This sequence joins TRBV28 and TRBJ2-2; TRBD2 is a possible D gene (6 bases). The CDR3 has 14 amino acids. Germline-derived CDR1 and CDR2 are MDHEN and SYDVKM. The V and J ends lost 5 bases and 9 bases respectively, with 16 bases between them. The DNA for the CDR3 is TGTGCCAGCAGTGCTCCCAGGAGGGGCCGGGAGCTGTTTTTT. It is translated as CASSAPRRGRELFF.

The chain links TRBV5-4 to TRBJ2-5; perhaps TRBD2 as D (6 bases). Germline assignment: CDR1 SGHNT and CDR2 YYREEE (reference sequence). The length of the CDR3 is 15 residues. The V gene lost 4 bases and the J gene lost 4 bases, with 17 bases spanning the gap. CDR3 in DNA: TGTGCCAGCAGCCGAGGAGCAACGCGGGGAGAGACCCAGTACTTC. This gives the protein CASSRGATRGETQYF.

This clone was seen a handful of times. The chain employs TRBV30 and TRBJ1-6, with D unclear. Trimming took off 0 bases at V and 11 bases at J, with 14 bases between the two ends. This CDR3 comprises 14 residues. Germline CDR1 is GTSNPN and CDR2 is SVGIG (reference sequence). The CDR3 here is CAWSVRLDGTPLHF. CDR3 bases: TGTGCCTGGAGTGTACGCTTGGATGGGACACCCCTCCACTTT.

V gene TRBV9 combines with J gene TRBJ1-5; 8 bases are shared with TRBD1. The CDR3 sequence is 15 residues long. The ends lost 4 bases at V and 2 bases at J; junction bases unmatched: 5. CDR1 and CDR2 from the germline V gene are SGDLS and YYNGEE. The CDR3 bases are TGTGCCAGCAGCACTGGACAGGGAGGCAATCAGCCCCAGCATTTT. It yields the protein CASSTGQGGNQPQHF.

The genes are TRBV28 and TRBJ2-5, with D hard to call. The V end was cut by 6 bases, the J end by 5 bases, with 13 bases between. Germline CDR1 reads MDHEN; CDR2 reads SYDVKM. The CDR3 is 13 amino acids. Here the CDR3 DNA reads TGTGCCAGCAGCGACGAGACTCAGGAGACCCAGTACTTC. Translated: CASSDETQETQYF. Drawing the rest from reference TRBV28 and TRBJ2-5, the complete variable domain is DVKVTQSSRYLVKRTGEKVFLECVQDMDHENMFWYRQDPGLGLRLIYFSYDVKMKEKGDIPEGYSVSREKKERFSLILESASTNQTSMYLCASSDETQETQYFGPGTRLLVL.

This clone was seen a handful of times. This chain joins TRBV30 and TRBJ1-4; no reliable D call. CDR3 length: 12 residues. V was clipped by 3 bases and J by 7 bases, with 9 bases between them. Looked up from germline, CDR1 is GTSNPN and CDR2 is SVGIG (reference sequence). The CDR3 DNA reads as TGTGCCTGGAGCGCGACTCGTGAAAAACTGTTTTTT. Its translation: CAWSATREKLFF. The full variable domain, its missing parts supplied by reference TRBV30 and TRBJ1-4, is SQTIHQWPATLVQPVGSPLSLECTVEGTSNPNLYWYRQAAGRGLQLLFYSVGIGQISSEVPQNLSASRPQDRQFILSSKKLLLSDSGFYLCAWSATREKLFFGSGTQLSVL.

The chain combines TRBV6-6 with TRBJ2-7; a possible D gene is TRBD2 (5 bases). V was pared by 7 bases and J by 1 base, with 8 bases between. This CDR3 is built from 12 residues. Germline assignment: CDR1 MNHNY and CDR2 SVGAGI (reference sequence). The CDR3 DNA is TGTGCCAGCACACGCGGGTCCTACGAGCAGTACTTC. Protein: CASTRGSYEQYF.

The genes are TRBV28 and TRBJ2-7; TRBD1 matches 8 bases. The CDR3 sequence is 15 residues long. Unmatched junction bases numbered 14, after V lost 10 bases and J lost 3 bases. From germline, CDR1 is MDHEN and CDR2 SYDVKM. As DNA, the CDR3 is TGTGCCACCACCCCTGGGGACAGGACCGACTACGAGCAGTACTTC. Translation: CATTPGDRTDYEQYF.